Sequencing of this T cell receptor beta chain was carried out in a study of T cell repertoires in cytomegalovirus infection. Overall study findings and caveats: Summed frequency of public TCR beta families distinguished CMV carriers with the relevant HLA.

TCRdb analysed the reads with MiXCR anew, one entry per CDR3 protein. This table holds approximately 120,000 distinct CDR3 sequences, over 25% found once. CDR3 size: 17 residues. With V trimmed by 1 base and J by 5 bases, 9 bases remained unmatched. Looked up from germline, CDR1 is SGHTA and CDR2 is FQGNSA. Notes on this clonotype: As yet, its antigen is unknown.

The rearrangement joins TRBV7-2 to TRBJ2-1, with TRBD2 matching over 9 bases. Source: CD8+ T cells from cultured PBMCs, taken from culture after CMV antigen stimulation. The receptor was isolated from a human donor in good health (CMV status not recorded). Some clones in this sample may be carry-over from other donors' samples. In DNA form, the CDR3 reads TGTGCCAGCAGCTTAGGCTTCTTAGCGGGGGACGACAATGAGCAGTTCTTC. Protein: CASSLGFLAGDDNEQFF.